This T cell receptor (beta chain) was captured in a study of T cell repertoires in cytomegalovirus infection (dated by TCRdb to 2018 to 2020). Describing the broader study: Peptide stimulations targeted recently identified HLA-C-restricted CMV epitopes, whose presentation resists viral immunomodulation, together with well-studied HLA-B-restricted epitopes. Because public TCR beta signatures pointed to carriage of CMV infection together with the matching HLA type, the HLA type of each donor mattered for the analysis. General conclusions and limits of the study: In both this cohort and an independent roughly 360-donor cohort, the cumulative frequency of public TCR beta family members distinguished carriers of CMV infection plus the relevant HLA type. In the ex vivo response, HLA-C-restricted CMV-specific TCR beta clonotypes were dominant, and in two of eight donors the single most frequent clonotype came from this HLA-C-restricted group.

In the paper's terms, the treatment or condition label means: in vitro stimulation with specific CMV peptide epitopes to enrich CMV-specific T cells. The listed sequencing device is Illumina HiSeq 1500. TCRdb reprocessing: public reads trimmed at Q25 with fastp, clones called with MiXCR, in-frame beta chains kept. Records with the same CDR3 protein are collapsed into one entry carrying the most frequent genes and DNA. This sample gives around 500,000 distinct CDR3 sequences in total; 40% to 50% of them show up just once. The top ten constitute around 45% of the sample. In its sample, this clonotype was seen a few times. Its cognate antigen has yet to be identified. The sample holds no much larger clone one base away, and base qualities are not on file. The CDR3 spans 13 residues, from the cysteine through the phenylalanine. Left in the record is the CDR3 DNA by itself, 39 bases read in frame from the first base. Deletion took 5 bases off V and 5 bases off J, with a span of 9 bases between the germline ends. CDR1 and CDR2 are read off the germline V gene as SGHTA and FQGNSA.

The sequence links TRBV7-2 to TRBJ2-2; TRBD2 is a possible D gene, resting on 5 matching bases. The sequence was collected from a human donor in good health (CMV status not recorded). Some clones in this sample may be carry-over from other donors' samples. The sequencing here drew on cultured PBMCs, taken from culture after CMV antigen stimulation. In nucleotides, the sequence is TGTGCCAGCAGCACAACTAGTACCGGGGAGCTGTTTTTT. Its protein is CASSTTSTGELFF.